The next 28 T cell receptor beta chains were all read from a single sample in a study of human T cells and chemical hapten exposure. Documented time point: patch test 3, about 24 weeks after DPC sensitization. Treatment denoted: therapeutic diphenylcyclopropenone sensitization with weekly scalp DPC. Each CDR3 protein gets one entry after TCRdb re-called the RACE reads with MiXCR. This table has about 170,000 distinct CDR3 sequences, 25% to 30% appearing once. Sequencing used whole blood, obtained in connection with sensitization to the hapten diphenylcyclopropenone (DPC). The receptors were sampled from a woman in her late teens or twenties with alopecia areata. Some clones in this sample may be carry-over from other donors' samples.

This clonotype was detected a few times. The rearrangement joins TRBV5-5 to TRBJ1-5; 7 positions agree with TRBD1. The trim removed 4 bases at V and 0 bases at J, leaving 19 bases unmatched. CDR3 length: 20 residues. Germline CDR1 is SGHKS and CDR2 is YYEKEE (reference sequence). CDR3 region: CASSLVRGQEDIYSNQPQHF. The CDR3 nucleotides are TGTGCCAGCAGCCTAGTCCGAGGACAGGAGGATATATATAGCAATCAGCCCCAGCATTTT.

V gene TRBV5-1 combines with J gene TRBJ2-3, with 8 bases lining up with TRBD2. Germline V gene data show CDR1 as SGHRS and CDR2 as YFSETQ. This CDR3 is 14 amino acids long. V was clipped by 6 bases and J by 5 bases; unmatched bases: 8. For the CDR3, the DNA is TGCGCCAGCATGTCCGGACTAGCAAGAGATACGCAGTATTTT. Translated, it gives CASMSGLARDTQYF.

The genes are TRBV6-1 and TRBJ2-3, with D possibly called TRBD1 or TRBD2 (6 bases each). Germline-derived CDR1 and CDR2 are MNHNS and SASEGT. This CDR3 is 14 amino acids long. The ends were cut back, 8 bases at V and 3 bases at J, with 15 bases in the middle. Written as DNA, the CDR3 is TGTGCCAGCCCAAGGGGGACTGGGACAGATACGCAGTATTTT. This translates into CASPRGTGTDTQYF.

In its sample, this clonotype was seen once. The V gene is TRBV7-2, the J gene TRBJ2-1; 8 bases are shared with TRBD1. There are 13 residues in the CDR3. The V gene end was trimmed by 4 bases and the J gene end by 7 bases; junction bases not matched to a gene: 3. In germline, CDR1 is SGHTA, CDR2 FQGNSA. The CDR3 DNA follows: TGTGCCAGCAGCTCCGACAGGGGAAATGAGCAGTTCTTC. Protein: CASSSDRGNEQFF.

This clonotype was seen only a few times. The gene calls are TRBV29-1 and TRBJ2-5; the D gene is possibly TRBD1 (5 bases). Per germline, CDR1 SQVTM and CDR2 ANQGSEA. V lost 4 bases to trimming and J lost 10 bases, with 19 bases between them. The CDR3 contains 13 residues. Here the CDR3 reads CSVVVGANGDQYF. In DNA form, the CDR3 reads TGCAGCGTTGTCGTTGGGGCGAATGGGGACCAGTACTTC.

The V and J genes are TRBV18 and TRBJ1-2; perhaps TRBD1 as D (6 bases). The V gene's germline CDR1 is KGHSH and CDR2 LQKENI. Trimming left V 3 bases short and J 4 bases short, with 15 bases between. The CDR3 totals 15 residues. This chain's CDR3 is CASSPAPGVTYGYTF. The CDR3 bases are TGTGCCAGCTCACCCGCTCCAGGGGTCACCTATGGCTACACCTTC.

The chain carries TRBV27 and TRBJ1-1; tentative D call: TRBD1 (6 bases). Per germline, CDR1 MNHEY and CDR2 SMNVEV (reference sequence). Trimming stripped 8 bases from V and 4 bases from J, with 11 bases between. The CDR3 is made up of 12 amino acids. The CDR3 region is CASRTGTTEAFF. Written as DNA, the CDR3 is TGTGCCAGCCGTACAGGGACCACTGAAGCTTTCTTT.

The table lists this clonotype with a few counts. CDR3 amino acids: CASSSVGGDEKLFF. As DNA, the CDR3 is TGTGCCAGCAGCTCCGTGGGGGGAGATGAAAAACTGTTTTTT. The genes are TRBV6-5 and TRBJ1-4, with a weak D call TRBD1 (5 bases). Germline V lookup: CDR1 MNHEY, CDR2 SVGAGI. The CDR3 totals 14 residues. Deletions cut 6 bases from V and 6 bases from J, with 14 bases between.

As DNA, the CDR3 is TGTGCCAGCTCACCCGGTTCGTTAAATCAGCCCCAGCATTTT. Protein: CASSPGSLNQPQHF. The genes are TRBV18 and TRBJ1-5; D is ambiguous. V was clipped by 3 bases and J by 4 bases, with 10 bases between them. Germline CDR1 KGHSH, CDR2 LQKENI. The CDR3 covers 14 residues.

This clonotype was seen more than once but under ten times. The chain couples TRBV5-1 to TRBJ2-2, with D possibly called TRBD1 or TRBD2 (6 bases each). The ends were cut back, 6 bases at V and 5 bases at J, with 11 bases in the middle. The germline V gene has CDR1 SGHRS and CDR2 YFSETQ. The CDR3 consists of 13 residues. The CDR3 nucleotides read TGCGCCAGCATGGAGGGGGTGACCGGGGAGCTGTTTTTT. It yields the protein CASMEGVTGELFF.

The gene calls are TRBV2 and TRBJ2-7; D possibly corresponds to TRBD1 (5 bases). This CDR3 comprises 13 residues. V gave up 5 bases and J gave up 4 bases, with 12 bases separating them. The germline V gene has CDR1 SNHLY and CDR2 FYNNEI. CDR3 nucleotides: TGTGCCAGCAGTACCGACAGTACATACGAGCAGTACTTC. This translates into CASSTDSTYEQYF.

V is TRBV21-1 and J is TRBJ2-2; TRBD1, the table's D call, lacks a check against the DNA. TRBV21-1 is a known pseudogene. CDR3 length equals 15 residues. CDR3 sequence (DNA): TGTGCCAGCAGCGAGGGGCAGACCGGCCCCGGGGAGCTGTTTTTT. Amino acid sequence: CASSEGQTGPGELFF.

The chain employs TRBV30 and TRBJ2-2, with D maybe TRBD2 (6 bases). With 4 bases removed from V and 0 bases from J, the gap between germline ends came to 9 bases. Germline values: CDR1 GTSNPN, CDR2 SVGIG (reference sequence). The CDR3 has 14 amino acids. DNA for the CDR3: TGTGCCTGGAAAGGAGGGGCGAACACCGGGGAGCTGTTTTTT. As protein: CAWKGGANTGELFF.

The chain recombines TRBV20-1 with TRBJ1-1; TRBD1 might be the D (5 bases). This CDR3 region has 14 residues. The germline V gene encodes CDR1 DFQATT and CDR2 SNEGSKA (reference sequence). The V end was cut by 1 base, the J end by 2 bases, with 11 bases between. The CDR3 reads CSARGPRVNTEAFF. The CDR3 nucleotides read TGCAGTGCTAGAGGTCCCAGGGTAAACACTGAAGCTTTCTTT.

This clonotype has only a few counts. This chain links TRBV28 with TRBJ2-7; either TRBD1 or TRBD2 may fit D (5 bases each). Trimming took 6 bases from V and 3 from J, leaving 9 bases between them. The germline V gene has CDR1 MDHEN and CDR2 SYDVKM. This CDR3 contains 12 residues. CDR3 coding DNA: TGTGCCAGCAGCAGGGACGGCTACGAGCAGTACTTC. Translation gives CASSRDGYEQYF.

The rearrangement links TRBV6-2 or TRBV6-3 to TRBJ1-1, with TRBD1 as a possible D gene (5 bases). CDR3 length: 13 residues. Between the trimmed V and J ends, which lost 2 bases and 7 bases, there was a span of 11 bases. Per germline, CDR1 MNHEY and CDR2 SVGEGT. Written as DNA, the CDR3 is TGTGCCAGCAGTTACGCAGGGTCGGTTGAAGCTTTCTTT. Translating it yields CASSYAGSVEAFF.

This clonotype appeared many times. CDR3 sequence: CASSVGSGLTQETQYF. The CDR3 nucleotides read TGTGCCAGCAGCGTAGGGTCCGGGCTAACCCAAGAGACCCAGTACTTC. J is TRBJ2-5 and V is TRBV9; no definite D call. This CDR3 contains 16 residues. V lost 0 bases and J 1 base, leaving 13 bases between the germline ends. Per the germline V gene, CDR1 is SGDLS and CDR2 is YYNGEE.

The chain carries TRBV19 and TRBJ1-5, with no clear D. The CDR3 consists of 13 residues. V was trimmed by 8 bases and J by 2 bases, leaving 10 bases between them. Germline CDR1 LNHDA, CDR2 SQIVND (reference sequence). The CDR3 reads CASSRVGNQPQHF. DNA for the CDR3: TGTGCCAGTTCTAGGGTTGGCAATCAGCCCCAGCATTTT. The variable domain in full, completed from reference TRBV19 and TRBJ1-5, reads DGGITQSPKYLFRKEGQNVTLSCEQNLNHDAMYWYRQDPGQGLRLIYYSQIVNDFQKGDIAEGYSVSREKKESFPLTVTSAQKNPTAFYLCASSRVGNQPQHFGDGTRLSIL.

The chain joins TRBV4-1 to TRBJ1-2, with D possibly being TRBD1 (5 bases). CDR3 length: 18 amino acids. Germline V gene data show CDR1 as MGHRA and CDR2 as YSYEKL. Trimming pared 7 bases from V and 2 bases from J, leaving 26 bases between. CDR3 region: CASKPGPGRQLLNYGYTF. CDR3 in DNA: TGCGCCAGCAAGCCGGGCCCAGGCCGACAGCTCTTAAACTATGGCTACACCTTC.

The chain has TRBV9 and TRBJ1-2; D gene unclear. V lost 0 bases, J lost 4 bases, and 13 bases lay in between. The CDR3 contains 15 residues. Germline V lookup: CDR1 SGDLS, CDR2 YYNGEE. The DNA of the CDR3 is TGTGCCAGCAGCGTAGAAACCGCCGCTCGCTATGGCTACACCTTC. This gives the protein CASSVETAARYGYTF.

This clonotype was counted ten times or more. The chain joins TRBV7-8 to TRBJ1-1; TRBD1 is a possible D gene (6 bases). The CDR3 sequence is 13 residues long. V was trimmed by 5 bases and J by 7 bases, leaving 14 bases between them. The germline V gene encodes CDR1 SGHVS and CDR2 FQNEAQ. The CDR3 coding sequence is TGTGCCAGCAGCCGCACAGGGAAGGGTGAAGCTTTCTTT. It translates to CASSRTGKGEAFF.

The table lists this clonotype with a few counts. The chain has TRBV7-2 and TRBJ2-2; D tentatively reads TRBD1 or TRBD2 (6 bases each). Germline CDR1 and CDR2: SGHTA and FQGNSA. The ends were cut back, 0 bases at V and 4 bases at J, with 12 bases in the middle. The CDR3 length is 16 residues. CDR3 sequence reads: CASSLAWGAGTGELFF. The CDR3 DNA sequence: TGTGCCAGCAGCTTAGCTTGGGGGGCCGGCACCGGGGAGCTGTTTTTT.

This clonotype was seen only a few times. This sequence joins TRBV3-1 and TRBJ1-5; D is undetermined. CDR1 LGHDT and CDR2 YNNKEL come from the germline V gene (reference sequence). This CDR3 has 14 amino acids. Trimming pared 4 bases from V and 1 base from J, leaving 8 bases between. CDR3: CASSRGRSNQPQHF. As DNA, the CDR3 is TGTGCCAGCAGCCGAGGCAGAAGCAATCAGCCCCAGCATTTT.

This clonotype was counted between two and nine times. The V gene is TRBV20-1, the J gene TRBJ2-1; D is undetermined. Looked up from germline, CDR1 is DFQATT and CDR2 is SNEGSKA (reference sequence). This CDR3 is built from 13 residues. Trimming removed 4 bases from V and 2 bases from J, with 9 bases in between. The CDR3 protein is CSATPATYNEQFF. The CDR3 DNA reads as TGCAGTGCTACCCCTGCTACCTACAATGAGCAGTTCTTC.

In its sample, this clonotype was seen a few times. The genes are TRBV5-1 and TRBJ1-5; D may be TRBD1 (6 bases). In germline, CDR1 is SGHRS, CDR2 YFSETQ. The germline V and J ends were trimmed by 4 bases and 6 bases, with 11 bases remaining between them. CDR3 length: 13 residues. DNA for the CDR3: TGCGCCAGCAGCATACAGGGAGGTCAGCCCCAGCATTTT. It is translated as CASSIQGGQPQHF.

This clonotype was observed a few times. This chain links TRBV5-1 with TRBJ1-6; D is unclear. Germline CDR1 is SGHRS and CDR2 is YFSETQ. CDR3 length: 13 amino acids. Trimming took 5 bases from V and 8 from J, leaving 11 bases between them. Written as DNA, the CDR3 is TGCGCCAGCAGAGAAACCGGGGATTCACCCCTCCACTTT. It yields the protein CASRETGDSPLHF. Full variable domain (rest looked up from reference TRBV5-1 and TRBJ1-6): KAGVTQTPRYLIKTRGQQVTLSCSPISGHRSVSWYQQTPGQGLQFLFEYFSETQRNKGNFPGRFSGRQFSNSRSEMNVSTLELGDSALYLCASRETGDSPLHFGNGTRLTVT.

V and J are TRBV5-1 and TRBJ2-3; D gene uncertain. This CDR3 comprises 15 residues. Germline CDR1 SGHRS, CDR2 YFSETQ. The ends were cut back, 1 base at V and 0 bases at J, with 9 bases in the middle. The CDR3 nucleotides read TGCGCCAGCAGCTTGCAGGTGTCTAGCACAGATACGCAGTATTTT. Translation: CASSLQVSSTDTQYF.

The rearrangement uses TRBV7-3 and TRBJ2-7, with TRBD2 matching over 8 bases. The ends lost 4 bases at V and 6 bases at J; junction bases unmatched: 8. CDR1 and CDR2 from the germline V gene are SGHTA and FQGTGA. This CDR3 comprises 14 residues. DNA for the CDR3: TGTGCCAGCAGCTCTTTCCCCGGGGGGGCCGAGCAGTACTTC. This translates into CASSSFPGGAEQYF.